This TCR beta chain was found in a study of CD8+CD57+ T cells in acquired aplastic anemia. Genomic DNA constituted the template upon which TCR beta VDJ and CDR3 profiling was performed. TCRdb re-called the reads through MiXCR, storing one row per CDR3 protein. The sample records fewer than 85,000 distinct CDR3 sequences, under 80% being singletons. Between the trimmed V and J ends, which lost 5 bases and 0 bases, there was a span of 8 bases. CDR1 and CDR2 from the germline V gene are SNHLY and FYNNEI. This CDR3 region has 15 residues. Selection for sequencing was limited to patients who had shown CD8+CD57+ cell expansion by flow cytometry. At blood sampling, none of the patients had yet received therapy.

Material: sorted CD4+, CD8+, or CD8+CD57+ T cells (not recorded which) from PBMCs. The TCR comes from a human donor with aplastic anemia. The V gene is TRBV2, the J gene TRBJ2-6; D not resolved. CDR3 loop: CASSLWSSGANVLTF. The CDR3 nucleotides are TGTGCCAGCAGTTTATGGAGCTCTGGGGCCAACGTCCTGACTTTC.